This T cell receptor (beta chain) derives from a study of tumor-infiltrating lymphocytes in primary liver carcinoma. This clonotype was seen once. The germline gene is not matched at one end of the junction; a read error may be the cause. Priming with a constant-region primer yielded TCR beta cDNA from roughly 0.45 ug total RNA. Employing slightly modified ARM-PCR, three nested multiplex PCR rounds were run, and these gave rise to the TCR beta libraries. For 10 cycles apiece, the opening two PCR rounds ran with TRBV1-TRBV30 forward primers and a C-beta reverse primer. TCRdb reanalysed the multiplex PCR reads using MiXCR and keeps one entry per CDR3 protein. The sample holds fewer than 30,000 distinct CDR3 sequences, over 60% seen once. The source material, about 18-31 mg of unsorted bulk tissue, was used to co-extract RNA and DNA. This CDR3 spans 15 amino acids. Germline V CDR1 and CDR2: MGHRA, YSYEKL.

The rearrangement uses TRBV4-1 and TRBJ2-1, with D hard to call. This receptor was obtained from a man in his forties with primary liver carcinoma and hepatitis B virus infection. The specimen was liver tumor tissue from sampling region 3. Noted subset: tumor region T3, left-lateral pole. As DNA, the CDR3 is TGTGCCAGCAGCCAAAGTAGTGAGTGGAACAATGAGCAGTTCTTC. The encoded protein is CASSQSSEWNNEQFF.